This TCR beta chain was found in a study of T cells in Graves' hyperthyroidism and ophthalmopathy (dated by TCRdb to about 2019). In the study overall: Peripheral blood was collected at initial diagnosis, before any treatment. Thyroid tissue and blood T-cell repertoires from six or seven Graves' hyperthyroidism patients were also compared in the study. To identify TCR V-J signatures that set the groups apart, the researchers used a discovery cohort of approximately 98 patients, made up of 43 with Graves' ophthalmopathy and 55 to 65 with stable Graves' hyperthyroidism. Following sampling, methimazole starting at 30 mg daily was given to hyperthyroidism patients, and high-dose intravenous methylprednisolone was given to ophthalmopathy patients. The 100 or so discovery patients were randomly split 7:3 into training and test sets. Whether ophthalmopathy could be predicted prospectively was tested in an independent validation cohort made up of under 20 hyperthyroidism patients plus 17 patients who later progressed to ophthalmopathy. According to the paper, TCR Vbeta CDR3 sequencing was carried out on some 130 peripheral blood samples, which came from 40 to 45 ophthalmopathy, about 75 hyperthyroidism and approximately 17 progressor patients.

The CDR3 spans 16 residues, from the cysteine through the phenylalanine. This entry keeps only the CDR3 DNA: 48 bases, framed from base 1. V and J are truncated by 0 bases and 0 bases respectively, leaving an intervening sequence of 9 bases. In the germline V gene, CDR1 corresponds to MGHRA and CDR2 to YSYEKL. This clonotype has at least ten counts. It has no known antigen specificity. No per-base quality is available; no much larger clone lies one base away. Amplification of TCR beta CDR3 regions was carried out from RNA transcripts. A first-round RT-PCR of the TCR CDR3 used the HTBI primer set with the Qiagen OneStep RT-PCR kit. A second multiplex PCR round built the libraries, followed by size selection and purification. Sequencing of the libraries was done on an Illumina HiSeq2000 using paired-end 100 bp reads. In the source study's methods: SOAPnuke was used to process the raw data, with reads discarded if the reads contained adapters or uncalled bases, had a mean Phred below 15, or lacked an exact constant-primer or identifier match. COPE v1.2.5 was used to merge the high-quality paired reads, and each unique nucleotide sequence was defined as a clonotype. Clonotypes were aligned to IMGT TRBV, TRBD and TRBJ reference segments using MiTCR v1.1. Only V-J combinations with frequency above 0.0001, covering approximately 99% of repertoires, were analysed. The TCS score was defined as F50 (clonal expansion) divided by E x V (chaos), with BLOSUM62-based TCRdist calculated between CDR3 peptides within each V-J. Welch's t-statistics and random forest reduced around 550 V-J features to roughly 13, which were used in a naive Bayes classifier (R e1071). Starting from the raw public reads, TCRdb applied fastp trimming at Q25, assembled clones with MiXCR and retained in-frame beta chains. Rows are combined by CDR3 protein, so each entry shows the most common genes and DNA. The V and J calls were not made by the authors but by TCRdb's processing. The sample has roughly 380,000 distinct CDR3 sequences on record, roughly 15% of them singletons. The ten biggest clones cover roughly 4.8% of the sample.

Results the study describes overall, beyond this receptor: In validation, progression to ophthalmopathy was predicted by the model with around 70% sensitivity and under 85% specificity, a median of 6.5 months before onset. No statistical method was used to set the sample size in advance, and investigators knew the group allocation. Blood samples also contained most of the expanded thyroid clonotypes (frequency above 0.001), which suggests that blood repertoires may reflect thyroid immune responses. In cross-validation, a model built on a 13 V-J signature told ophthalmopathy apart from stable hyperthyroidism with about 90% sensitivity and roughly 81% specificity, and in testing the same model reached 80%/75%.

Stable Graves' hyperthyroidism was defined as the absence of progression to ophthalmopathy over 18 months of follow-up. Hyperthyroidism patients were aged 18 to 65 years and newly diagnosed, with disease duration of less than 2 months. The study excluded patients with uncontrolled infections, other autoimmune diseases, pregnancy or lactation. Diagnoses relied on clinical symptoms, serum thyroxine and TRAb, thyroid ultrasound and orbital computed tomography. PBMCs were separated from 10 ml of fresh peripheral blood using Ficoll-Paque density gradient centrifugation. Total RNA was extracted with Trizol reagent, and quality was checked on an Agilent 2100 Bioanalyzer.

The chain uses TRBV4-1 and TRBJ1-5; D gene: possibly TRBD1, on 6 matching bases. This sequence originates from a woman aged 18-35 years with Graves' hyperthyroidism. Source material: blood. The encoded CDR3 is CASSQEGHNSNQPQHF. The DNA sequence is as follows: TGCGCCAGCAGCCAAGAGGGACATAATAGCAATCAGCCCCAGCATTTT.